This T cell receptor beta chain was sequenced during a study of cytomegalovirus exposure and HLA in healthy donors. In the case of this clone: The antigen is not known.

Healthy bone marrow donors supplied every sample. When sampled, the donors appeared nominally healthy, though they likely had unrecorded immune exposures. Overall study results and limits: A later analysis showed TCR association rates differing by HLA locus, peaking at DRB1 and lowest at HLA-C.

Germline assignment: CDR1 SGHVS and CDR2 FNYEAQ. The CDR3 length is 14 residues. V was shortened by 5 bases and J by 9 bases, with 17 bases between the two germline ends. 13 Jbeta primers and 60 Vbeta primers were used for the PCR. Assay used: immunoSEQ multiplex PCR; TCRdb lists only in-frame clones, some missing. The sample records some 120,000 clones, around 82% being singletons. Sequencing was carried out using PBMCs. The gene calls are TRBV7-6 and TRBJ2-1; TRBD2 is a possible D gene (6 bases). The clonotype originates from a man in his forties or fifties in good health and CMV-seronegative. This chain's CDR3 is CASSLSRDLSEQFF. In nucleotides, the CDR3 is TGTGCCAGCAGCCTCAGTAGGGACTTAAGTGAGCAGTTCTTC.